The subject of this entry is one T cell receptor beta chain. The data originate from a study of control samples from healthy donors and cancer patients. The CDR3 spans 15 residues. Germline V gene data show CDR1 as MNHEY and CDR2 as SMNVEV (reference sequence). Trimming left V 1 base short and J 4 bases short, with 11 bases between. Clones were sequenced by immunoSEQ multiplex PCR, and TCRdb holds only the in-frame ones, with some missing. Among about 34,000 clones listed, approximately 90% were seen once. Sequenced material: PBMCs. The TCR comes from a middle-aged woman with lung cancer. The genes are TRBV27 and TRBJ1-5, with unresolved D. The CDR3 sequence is CASSLFGEGNQPQHF. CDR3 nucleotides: TGTGCCAGCAGTTTATTCGGAGAGGGTAATCAGCCCCAGCATTTT.